The 9 T cell receptor beta chains below come from one sample, sequenced in a study of blood T cells in healthy people across ages. For the second PCR, which ran for roughly 6 to 12 cycles, a sample-barcoded 5' primer and a J-beta primer mix were used. TCRdb analysed the 5' RACE reads with MiXCR anew, one entry per CDR3 protein. The sample yields 650,000 to 1,000,000 distinct CDR3 sequences, under 40% seen once. The specimen was blood. The receptor set was obtained from a man younger than 30 in good health.

Remarks on this clonotype: This could be a read error, since a much larger clone is one nucleotide away. The rearrangement uses TRBV12-3 or TRBV12-4 and TRBJ2-3; D is unresolved. V lost 8 bases and J lost 5, with 17 bases in between. The CDR3 spans 14 residues. This CDR3 reads CASGLIASLDTQYF. The CDR3 DNA reads TGTGCCAGCGGCCTGATTGCTAGTTTAGATACGCAGTATTTT.

This clonotype was seen many times. This chain connects TRBV20-1 to TRBJ2-7; no clear D. This CDR3 contains 14 residues. V gave up 3 bases and J gave up 3 bases, with 15 bases separating them. CDR1 DFQATT and CDR2 SNEGSKA come from the germline V gene (reference sequence). CDR3 loop: CSASGQENFYEQYF. The CDR3 region has the DNA TGCAGTGCTAGTGGGCAGGAGAACTTCTACGAGCAGTACTTC.

This clonotype was detected ten times or more. The chain couples TRBV4-3 to TRBJ2-1; D may be TRBD1 (6 bases). CDR1 and CDR2 from the germline V gene are LGHNA and YSLEER. V was pared by 4 bases and J by 3 bases, with 16 bases between. This CDR3 is 16 amino acids long. CDR3 nucleotides: TGCGCCAGCAGCCGAGGCCACAGGGTCGGCTACAATGAGCAGTTCTTC. Translated, it gives CASSRGHRVGYNEQFF.

Comment on this clonotype: A much larger clone differs from this one at a single base, so this may be a read error. This chain links TRBV25-1 with TRBJ2-1; D is unclear. The CDR3 covers 17 residues. The germline V gene has CDR1 MGHDK and CDR2 SYGVNS. Trimming pared 1 base from V and 0 bases from J, leaving 13 bases between. The CDR3, as DNA: TGTGCCAGCAGTGAATGGGCCAGTGGAAACTCCTACAATGAGCAGTTCTTC. Translating it yields CASSEWASGNSYNEQFF.

This clonotype was seen only a few times. V is TRBV14 and J is TRBJ2-1, with D possibly being TRBD2 (6 bases). Germline assignment: CDR1 SGHDN and CDR2 FVKESK. The CDR3 is 16 amino acids. With 7 bases removed from V and 8 bases from J, the gap between germline ends came to 24 bases. This CDR3 reads CASTSHPTREDHEQFF. The CDR3, as DNA: TGTGCCAGCACCTCACACCCCACTAGGGAGGACCATGAGCAGTTCTTC. Full variable domain (remainder filled in from reference TRBV14 and TRBJ2-1): EAGVTQFPSHSVIEKGQTVTLRCDPISGHDNLYWYRRVMGKEIKFLLHFVKESKQDESGMPNNRFLAERTGGTYSTLKVQPAELEDSGVYFCASTSHPTREDHEQFFGPGTRLTVL.

V is TRBV18 and J is TRBJ2-5, with 10 nucleotides matching TRBD1. Germline V gives CDR1 KGHSH, CDR2 LQKENI. The junction had 4 bases not matched to a gene; V was cut back by 3 bases and J by 0 bases. The CDR3 consists of 16 residues. This chain's CDR3 is CASSPGDRGNQETQYF. CDR3 sequence (DNA): TGTGCCAGCTCACCCGGGGACAGGGGAAACCAAGAGACCCAGTACTTC.

This clonotype was picked up a small number of times. This chain joins TRBV29-1 and TRBJ2-3; D remains ambiguous. The CDR3 loop spans 12 amino acids. V lost 3 bases and J lost 6, with 10 bases in between. The germline V gene encodes CDR1 SQVTM and CDR2 ANQGSEA. The CDR3 reads CSVDSTNDTQYF. The DNA for the CDR3 is TGCAGCGTTGACTCCACGAATGATACGCAGTATTTT.

J is TRBJ1-6 and V is TRBV5-1, with 7 bases matching TRBD1. The CDR3 length is 15 residues. V trimming: 4 bases; J trimming: 7 bases; junction bases outside the gene matches: 8. CDR1 is SGHRS, CDR2 YFSETQ, per germline. Here the CDR3 reads CASSGETGRNSPLHF. As DNA, the CDR3 is TGCGCCAGCAGCGGCGAGACAGGGCGGAATTCACCCCTCCACTTT.

V is TRBV13 and J is TRBJ2-5, with 10 positions matching TRBD1. The J call is uncertain, as TRBJ2-7 better fits the DNA end. The CDR3 length is 15 residues. Germline V gives CDR1 PRHDT, CDR2 FYEKMQ (reference sequence). The CDR3 DNA reads TGTGCCAGCAGTTTGGGCGGACAGGGGGTAGGCGAGCAGTACTTC. Its translation is CASSLGGQGVGEQYF.